Below, 11 T cell receptor beta chains from the same sample are listed, as sequenced in a study of technical replicates of blood from several donors. Some clones are missing from TCRdb's copy, which holds only in-frame ones; the method was immunoSEQ multiplex PCR. The profile shows more than 65,000 clones, roughly 92% of them singletons. Sequencing was performed on T cells isolated from PBMCs. The receptors stem from a human donor in good health.

This clone occurred once. The J gene is TRBJ1-2, the V gene TRBV30; unclear D gene. Germline V gene lookup returns CDR1 GTSNPN and CDR2 SVGIG (reference sequence). The CDR3 has 13 residues. The V end was cut by 5 bases, the J end by 5 bases, with 15 bases between. The CDR3 loop reads CAWGRQVRYGYTF. The DNA for the CDR3 is TGTGCCTGGGGGAGGCAGGTGCGGTATGGCTACACCTTC.

The chain recombines TRBV5-1 with TRBJ2-1; D not certain. Per the germline V gene, CDR1 is SGHRS and CDR2 is YFSETQ. V was pared by 3 bases and J by 8 bases, with 12 bases between. The CDR3 length is 13 residues. For the CDR3, the DNA is TGCGCCAGCAGCTCACGATCGCCGGATGAGCAGTTCTTC. Translating it yields CASSSRSPDEQFF.

This clone occurred once. The junction departs from the called germline gene at one end, perhaps through a read error. The rearrangement links TRBV7-7 to TRBJ2-5; 9 bases fit TRBD1. The CDR3 covers 14 residues. Germline lookup yields CDR1 SSHAT and CDR2 FNYEAQ (reference sequence). CDR3 coding DNA: TGTGCTAGCAGCAGACAGGGGGTGAAAGAGACCCAGTACTTC. Translated, it gives CASSRQGVKETQYF. Full variable domain (outside the CDR3, taken from reference TRBV7-7 and TRBJ2-5): GAGVSQSPRYKVTKRGQDVTLRCDPISSHATLYWYQQALGQGPEFLTYFNYEAQPDKSGLPSDRFSAERPEGSISTLTIQRTEQRDSAMYRCASSRQGVKETQYFGPGTRLLVL.

The chain is built from TRBV2 and TRBJ2-1; 7 bases line up with TRBD2. Germline assignment: CDR1 SNHLY and CDR2 FYNNEI. The CDR3 consists of 13 residues. Unmatched junction bases numbered 14, after V lost 11 bases and J lost 10 bases. The CDR3 DNA sequence: TGTGCCTGCATGGTAGCGGGTGCTAGGGAGCAGTTCTTC. Its translation is CACMVAGAREQFF.

The CDR3: CASSQQGVSETQYF. For the CDR3, the DNA is TGTGCCAGCAGCCAGCAGGGCGTCTCCGAGACCCAGTACTTC. The rearrangement joins TRBV5-4 to TRBJ2-5; tentative D call: TRBD1 (5 bases). Trimming cost V 4 bases and J 5 bases, with 15 bases left between them. Per germline, CDR1 SGHNT and CDR2 YYREEE (reference sequence). This CDR3 is 14 amino acids long.

The chain's CDR3 is CASRLNRGMVGTEAFF. The CDR3 coding sequence is TGTGCCAGCAGATTGAACAGGGGTATGGTAGGCACTGAAGCTTTCTTT. This chain uses TRBV5-8 with TRBJ1-1; 7 bases are shared with TRBD1. CDR1 is SGHTS, CDR2 YDEGEE, per germline. This CDR3 is built from 16 residues. Trimming at V came to 5 bases and at J to 4 bases, leaving 14 bases not matched to a gene.

This chain connects TRBV6-6 to TRBJ2-5; no firm D call. The CDR3 sequence is 11 residues long. CDR1 and CDR2 from the germline V gene are MNHNY and SVGAGI (reference sequence). V shed 4 bases and J shed 4 bases, with 4 bases lying between them. The DNA of the CDR3 is TGTGCCAGCAGTTTCGGAGAGACCCAGTACTTC. Protein product: CASSFGETQYF.

The chain joins TRBV9 to TRBJ2-3; D is perhaps TRBD2 (5 bases). The CDR3 loop spans 17 amino acids. Germline V lookup: CDR1 SGDLS, CDR2 YYNGEE. V lost 1 base and J lost 4, with 19 bases in between. The CDR3 nucleotides are TGTGCCAGCAGCGTAAAATCCCTAGCAAATTCGCCAGATACGCAGTATTTT. Translation gives CASSVKSLANSPDTQYF.

This clone occurred a few times. The rearrangement links TRBV5-1 to TRBJ1-1; tentative D call: TRBD1 (5 bases). V shed 5 bases and J shed 7 bases, with 9 bases lying between them. The CDR3 is 11 residues long. Germline CDR1 SGHRS, CDR2 YFSETQ. The CDR3 is CASSRDYEAFF. Written as DNA, the CDR3 is TGCGCCAGCAGTCGGGACTATGAAGCTTTCTTT.

The chain carries TRBV27 and TRBJ1-1, with D perhaps matching TRBD1 (6 bases). This CDR3 has 14 residues. The V and J ends lost 4 bases and 0 bases respectively, with 9 bases between them. Germline CDR1 MNHEY, CDR2 SMNVEV (reference sequence). The chain's CDR3 is CASSWTDLNTEAFF. In nucleotides, the CDR3 is TGTGCCAGCAGTTGGACAGATCTGAACACTGAAGCTTTCTTT.

V usage is TRBV28 and J usage is TRBJ1-2; D unresolved. V was cut by 8 bases and J by 2 bases, with 12 bases left in between. The CDR3 consists of 13 residues. CDR1 and CDR2 (germline): MDHEN, SYDVKM. The CDR3 loop is CASSTSGNYGYTF. The CDR3 nucleotides read TGTGCCAGCTCTACGTCGGGAAACTATGGCTACACCTTC.